This TCR beta chain was recorded in a study of cytomegalovirus exposure and HLA in healthy donors. Study outcomes and limitations: Some highly shared sequence variants likely arose as a pipeline artifact.

Nominal health characterized the donors when sampled, though unrecorded immune exposures were likely. This PCR relied on a set of 60 Vbeta primers and 13 Jbeta primers. Measured with immunoSEQ multiplex PCR; TCRdb has only the in-frame clones, and not every one. The table shows 150,000 to 200,000 clones, with 84% occurring only once. The V gene's germline CDR1 is MNHEY and CDR2 SMNVEV (reference sequence). CDR3 length: 15 residues. The V gene lost 1 base and the J gene lost 0 bases, with 6 bases spanning the gap. A single count supports this clone. Its antigen is not identified. This chain links TRBV27 with TRBJ2-2, with D possibly being TRBD1 (5 bases). The sample taken for sequencing was PBMCs. This TCR was recovered from a man in his late teens or twenties in good health and CMV-seronegative. CDR3 protein: CASSLYRTNTGELFF. DNA for the CDR3: TGTGCCAGCAGTTTATACAGGACGAACACCGGGGAGCTGTTTTTT.